A single sample is the source of the 30 T cell receptor beta chains below, sequenced in a study of blood T cell repertoires in COVID-19. Method: immunoSEQ multiplex PCR; TCRdb's copy keeps in-frame clones and lacks some. The data show roughly 78,000 clones, about 89% seen once. The specimen sequenced was peripheral blood. The receptors were gathered from a woman aged 55-70 years with acute or convalescent COVID-19.

This chain links TRBV5-6 with TRBJ1-4; no reliable D call. Germline values: CDR1 SGHDT, CDR2 YYEEEE. This CDR3 is 11 amino acids long. Trimming removed 0 bases at V and 10 bases at J, with 4 bases between. CDR3 amino acids: CASSLDGKLFF. DNA of the CDR3: TGTGCCAGCAGCTTGGACGGAAAACTGTTTTTT.

This sequence joins TRBV12-3 or TRBV12-4 and TRBJ1-2, with a possible D match to TRBD1 (6 bases). Trimming cost V 7 bases and J 8 bases, with 17 bases left between them. This CDR3 has 13 amino acids. CDR3 nucleotide sequence: TGTGCCAGCACCGCACAGGGTAGAAGCGGCTACACCTTC. Translated: CASTAQGRSGYTF.

J is TRBJ1-1 and V is TRBV27; no definite D call. Per germline, CDR1 MNHEY and CDR2 SMNVEV (reference sequence). This CDR3 is 15 amino acids long. V shed 5 bases and J shed 4 bases, with 17 bases lying between them. Written as DNA, the CDR3 is TGTGCCAGCAGTAAAGAGGGTTCTGACCTCACTGAAGCTTTCTTT. This sequence encodes CASSKEGSDLTEAFF.

The CDR3 DNA sequence: TGTGCCAGCAACTCGCACTATGGCTACACCTTC. Its translation: CASNSHYGYTF. The chain couples TRBV28 to TRBJ1-2; D uncertain. This CDR3 region has 11 residues. CDR1 is MDHEN, CDR2 SYDVKM, per germline. V dropped 7 bases and J dropped 3 bases, with 6 bases sitting between them.

J is TRBJ2-1 and V is TRBV5-6, with no clear D. V lost 6 bases, J lost 7 bases, and 17 bases lay in between. The CDR3 covers 14 residues. The germline V gene has CDR1 SGHDT and CDR2 YYEEEE. The DNA of the CDR3 is TGTGCCAGCAAAGGAGTGAGCATGCGGAATGAGCAGTTCTTC. Translated: CASKGVSMRNEQFF.

The chain joins TRBV6-6 to TRBJ2-5; the D gene is possibly TRBD1 (5 bases). The ends were cut back, 0 bases at V and 5 bases at J, with 16 bases in the middle. Germline CDR1 reads MNHNY; CDR2 reads SVGAGI (reference sequence). The CDR3 sequence is 16 residues long. CDR3 sequence reads: CASSYSTGKGWETQYF. CDR3 sequence (DNA): TGTGCCAGCAGTTACTCGACCGGCAAGGGGTGGGAGACCCAGTACTTC.

V gene TRBV7-2 combines with J gene TRBJ2-7, with a possible D match to TRBD2 (6 bases). This CDR3 spans 14 amino acids. CDR1 is SGHTA, CDR2 FQGNSA, per germline. The ends were cut back, 8 bases at V and 7 bases at J, with 21 bases in the middle. CDR3 amino acids: CASAQRSLRGEQYF. As DNA, the CDR3 is TGTGCCAGCGCCCAGAGATCCCTTCGGGGGGAGCAGTACTTC.

The rearrangement uses TRBV10-3 and TRBJ1-2; D not certain. There are 15 residues in the CDR3. Germline loops: CDR1 ENHRY, CDR2 SYGVKD. Trimming took off 5 bases at V and 5 bases at J, with 18 bases between the two ends. CDR3 nucleotide sequence: TGTGCCATCAGTAATGCGGGCGGGGTCTGGTATGGCTACACCTTC. It yields the protein CAISNAGGVWYGYTF.

The chain employs TRBV11-3 and TRBJ2-3, with D uncertain. V was cut by 5 bases and J by 0 bases, with 9 bases left in between. CDR1 SGHNT and CDR2 YENEEA come from the germline V gene. The CDR3 totals 14 residues. CDR3 coding DNA: TGTGCCAGCAGCGCGGTTTCTAGCACAGATACGCAGTATTTT. Residues: CASSAVSSTDTQYF.

The chain recombines TRBV7-9 with TRBJ1-3; D is ambiguous. This CDR3 is 16 amino acids long. V was pared by 3 bases and J by 0 bases, with 12 bases between. Germline V gives CDR1 SEHNR, CDR2 FQNEAQ (reference sequence). The CDR3 DNA sequence: TGTGCCAGCAGCTTTGTTGCGGGAGGCTCTGGAAACACCATATATTTT. Amino acid sequence: CASSFVAGGSGNTIYF.

The chain uses TRBV19 and TRBJ1-2; no firm D call. The CDR3 is 15 amino acids. With 3 bases removed from V and 2 bases from J, the gap between germline ends came to 13 bases. Germline V lookup: CDR1 LNHDA, CDR2 SQIVND (reference sequence). This CDR3 is CASSIAAGGNYGYTF. The CDR3 DNA sequence: TGTGCCAGTAGTATCGCGGCAGGAGGGAACTATGGCTACACCTTC.

The J gene is TRBJ2-2, the V gene TRBV6-4; tentative D call: TRBD2 (5 bases). Trimming left V 5 bases short and J 9 bases short, with 16 bases between. The CDR3 runs 14 residues. Germline V lookup: CDR1 MRHNA, CDR2 SNTAGT. The CDR3 here is CASSPSYTSRELFF. Written as DNA, the CDR3 is TGTGCCAGCAGTCCCTCCTATACTAGTCGGGAGCTGTTTTTT.

This clone is a singleton in its sample. The chain carries TRBV2 and TRBJ1-1; D remains ambiguous. The CDR3 runs 13 residues. V was shortened by 2 bases and J by 1 base, with 5 bases between the two germline ends. Germline V gene data show CDR1 as SNHLY and CDR2 as FYNNEI. The CDR3 reads CASSERENTEAFF. As DNA, the CDR3 is TGTGCCAGCAGTGAACGGGAGAACACTGAAGCTTTCTTT.

The CDR3 DNA reads TGTGCCAGCAGTTACCGGGGGGGTGGGTTGAGTGGCTACACCTTC. Protein: CASSYRGGGLSGYTF. The chain joins TRBV6-6 to TRBJ1-2; a possible D gene is TRBD1 (5 bases). The CDR3 covers 15 residues. Per germline, CDR1 MNHNY and CDR2 SVGAGI (reference sequence). V lost 2 bases, J lost 7 bases, and 17 bases lay in between.

This chain links TRBV28 with TRBJ2-7, with 10 bases lining up with TRBD2. The CDR3 extends over 16 amino acids. CDR1 and CDR2 (germline): MDHEN, SYDVKM. After removal of 2 bases from V and 4 bases from J, the junction contained 8 bases not matched to a gene. CDR3: CASSLGTATSGYEQYF. CDR3 sequence (DNA): TGTGCCAGCAGTTTAGGGACCGCGACTAGCGGGTACGAGCAGTACTTC.

The genes are TRBV28 and TRBJ2-1; tentatively, D is TRBD1 (6 bases). Germline loops: CDR1 MDHEN, CDR2 SYDVKM. CDR3 length: 14 amino acids. Deletions cut 4 bases from V and 5 bases from J, with 12 bases between. CDR3 region: CASSYSQGHNEQFF. The CDR3 nucleotides read TGTGCCAGCAGTTATTCACAGGGACACAATGAGCAGTTCTTC.

The V call is TRBV3-1 (or the pseudogene TRBV3-2), the J call TRBJ1-2; 11 bases are shared with TRBD1. The CDR3 is made up of 14 amino acids. Germline lookup yields CDR1 LGHDT and CDR2 YNNKEL (reference sequence). The V and J ends lost 6 bases and 5 bases, in that order; junction bases with no gene match: 5. CDR3 sequence reads: CASREDRGRYGYTF. CDR3 DNA sequence: TGTGCCAGCAGAGAGGACAGGGGGCGTTATGGCTACACCTTC.

V usage is TRBV24-1 and J usage is TRBJ1-4; TRBD1 aligns across 7 bases. Germline CDR1 KGHDR, CDR2 SFDVKD. Trimming at V came to 4 bases and at J to 10 bases, leaving 8 bases not matched to a gene. This CDR3 has 14 residues. The CDR3 spells CATSEGTASGKLFF. The CDR3 nucleotides read TGTGCCACCAGTGAGGGGACAGCGTCGGGAAAACTGTTTTTT.

This clone is a singleton in its sample. V usage is TRBV7-9 and J usage is TRBJ2-3; tentatively, D is TRBD2 (5 bases). CDR1 and CDR2 from the germline V gene are SEHNR and FQNEAQ (reference sequence). The V end was cut by 1 base, the J end by 0 bases, with 5 bases between. The CDR3 consists of 14 residues. DNA for the CDR3: TGTGCCAGCAGCTTAGGGAGGAGCACAGATACGCAGTATTTT. Its translation is CASSLGRSTDTQYF.

The chain recombines TRBV30 with TRBJ1-1, with D hard to call. This CDR3 is built from 13 residues. Germline CDR1 reads GTSNPN; CDR2 reads SVGIG (reference sequence). V lost 4 bases and J 0 bases, leaving 9 bases between the germline ends. CDR3 sequence: CAWIGDLNTEAFF. The CDR3 DNA sequence: TGTGCCTGGATCGGGGATTTGAACACTGAAGCTTTCTTT.

The count of this clone is one. The rearrangement uses TRBV24-1 and TRBJ1-2; 8 nucleotides line up with TRBD1. Looked up from germline, CDR1 is KGHDR and CDR2 is SFDVKD. V dropped 3 bases and J dropped 3; count of bases not matched to a gene: 2. There are 14 residues in the CDR3. The CDR3 DNA sequence: TGTGCCACCAGTGATCTGACAGGGGACTATGGCTACACCTTC. It yields the protein CATSDLTGDYGYTF.

V gene TRBV29-1 combines with J gene TRBJ1-1, with TRBD1 as a possible D gene (6 bases). Germline V gene sequence: CDR1 SQVTM, CDR2 ANQGSEA. The CDR3 extends over 12 amino acids. CDR3: CTAGGRNTEAFF. The CDR3 region has the DNA TGCACCGCGGGGGGGCGAAACACTGAAGCTTTCTTT.

This rearrangement joins TRBV5-1 to TRBJ1-3; 7 bases match TRBD1. This CDR3 region has 17 residues. Germline CDR1 SGHRS, CDR2 YFSETQ. After removal of 4 bases from V and 0 bases from J, the junction contained 10 bases not matched to a gene. Here the CDR3 reads CASSGAQGQSSGNTIYF. Here the CDR3 DNA reads TGCGCCAGCAGCGGGGCGCAGGGACAGAGCTCTGGAAACACCATATATTTT.

This chain joins TRBV7-9 and TRBJ2-1; 8 positions match TRBD2. Trimming removed 0 bases from V and 8 bases from J; junction bases left unmatched: 6. This CDR3 contains 15 residues. Germline CDR1 SEHNR, CDR2 FQNEAQ (reference sequence). CDR3 residues: CASSLAGSGDYEQFF. The DNA for the CDR3 is TGTGCCAGCAGCTTAGCTGGTAGCGGGGATTATGAGCAGTTCTTC.

The table lists this clone with a count of one. The chain joins TRBV6-1 to TRBJ2-7; TRBD2 matches at 9 bases. The length of the CDR3 is 14 residues. In germline, CDR1 is MNHNS, CDR2 SASEGT. The ends lost 2 bases at V and 9 bases at J; junction bases unmatched: 8. The CDR3 DNA reads TGTGCCAGCAGTGAAAGCCTAGCGGGGTTGGGGCAGTACTTC. Translating gives CASSESLAGLGQYF.

V usage is TRBV30 and J usage is TRBJ1-4; D unresolved. Germline CDR1 is GTSNPN and CDR2 is SVGIG (reference sequence). The CDR3 sequence is 14 residues long. The V gene lost 0 bases and the J gene lost 8 bases, with 13 bases spanning the gap. This CDR3 reads CAWSVHTFGEKLFF. In DNA, the CDR3 is TGTGCCTGGAGTGTACATACATTCGGGGAAAAACTGTTTTTT.

This clone was seen a handful of times. The chain uses TRBV19 and TRBJ1-1; 9 nucleotides agree with TRBD1. CDR1 LNHDA and CDR2 SQIVND come from the germline V gene (reference sequence). This CDR3 has 17 residues. The ends lost 4 bases at V and 1 base at J; junction bases unmatched: 10. The chain's CDR3 is CASSRTGTGYRNTEAFF. In DNA form, the CDR3 reads TGTGCCAGTAGTAGAACCGGGACAGGGTATCGGAACACTGAAGCTTTCTTT.

The rearrangement joins TRBV10-3 to TRBJ2-7; 7 bases match TRBD1. V lost 2 bases, J lost 4 bases, and 8 bases stayed unmatched. Germline assignment: CDR1 ENHRY and CDR2 SYGVKD. CDR3 size: 15 residues. The CDR3 loop is CAISEPDRDMYEQYF. Here the CDR3 DNA reads TGTGCCATCAGTGAGCCCGACAGGGACATGTACGAGCAGTACTTC.

This chain joins TRBV7-9 and TRBJ2-5; 7 bases map to TRBD2. The germline V gene encodes CDR1 SEHNR and CDR2 FQNEAQ (reference sequence). This CDR3 spans 15 amino acids. J gave up 4 bases and V 6 bases, and 11 bases lay outside the gene matches. This CDR3 reads CASSLGTTLRETQYF. The CDR3 nucleotides are TGTGCCAGCAGTCTCGGGACTACCTTAAGAGAGACCCAGTACTTC.

The chain has TRBV5-1 and TRBJ2-3; weak D call: TRBD2 (6 bases). Germline CDR1 SGHRS, CDR2 YFSETQ. The CDR3 has 16 residues. Trimming stripped 5 bases from V and 0 bases from J, with 16 bases between. Here the CDR3 reads CASSLPGLQSTDTQYF. The CDR3 DNA reads TGCGCCAGCAGTTTACCGGGACTCCAAAGCACAGATACGCAGTATTTT.